This section outlines one T cell receptor (beta chain) sequence together with its context. Trimming shortened V by 0 bases and J by 1 base, and 10 bases separated the two germline ends. This CDR3 has 15 amino acids. In germline, CDR1 is SGDLS, CDR2 YYNGEE. In the PCR, 60 Vbeta and 13 Jbeta primers were used. Measured with immunoSEQ multiplex PCR; TCRdb has only the in-frame clones, and not every one. The sample includes around 150,000 clones, around 80% of them seen just once. The data originate from a study of cytomegalovirus exposure and HLA in healthy donors. The clonotype originates from a male donor in good health and CMV-seronegative. The chain uses TRBV9 and TRBJ1-1; unclear D gene. The sequencing sample was made of PBMCs. The CDR3 protein is CASSVDGVPNTEAFF. DNA of the CDR3: TGTGCCAGCAGCGTAGACGGGGTCCCGAACACTGAAGCTTTCTTT.